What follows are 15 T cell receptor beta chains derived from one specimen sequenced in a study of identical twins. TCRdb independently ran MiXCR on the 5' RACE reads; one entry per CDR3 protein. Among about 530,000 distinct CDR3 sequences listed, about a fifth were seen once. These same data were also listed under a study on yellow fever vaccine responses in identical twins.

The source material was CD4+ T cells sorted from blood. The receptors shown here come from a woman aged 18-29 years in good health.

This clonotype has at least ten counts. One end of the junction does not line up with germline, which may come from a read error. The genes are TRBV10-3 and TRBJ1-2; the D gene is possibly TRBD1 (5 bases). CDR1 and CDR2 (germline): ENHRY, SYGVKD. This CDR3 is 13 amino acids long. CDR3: CAIRSGLNDGYTF. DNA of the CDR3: TGTGCCATCCGATCGGGACTTAACGATGGCTACACCTTC.

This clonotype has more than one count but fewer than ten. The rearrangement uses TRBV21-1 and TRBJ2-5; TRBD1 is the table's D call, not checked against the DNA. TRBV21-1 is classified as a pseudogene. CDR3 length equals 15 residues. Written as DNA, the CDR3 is TGTGCCAGCAGCACTAAGAACAGGACGAAAGAGACCCAGTACTTC. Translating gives CASSTKNRTKETQYF.

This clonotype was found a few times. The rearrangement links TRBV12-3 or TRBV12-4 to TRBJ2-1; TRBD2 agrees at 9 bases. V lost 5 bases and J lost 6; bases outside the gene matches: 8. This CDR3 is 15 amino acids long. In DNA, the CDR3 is TGTGCCAGCAGTCCCGTAGCGGGAGCCGGCAATGAGCAGTTCTTC. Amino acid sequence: CASSPVAGAGNEQFF.

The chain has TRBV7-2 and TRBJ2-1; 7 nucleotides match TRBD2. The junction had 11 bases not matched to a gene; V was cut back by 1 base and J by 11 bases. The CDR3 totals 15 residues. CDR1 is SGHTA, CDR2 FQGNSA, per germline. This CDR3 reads CASSLEASGLLKQFF. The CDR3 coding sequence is TGTGCCAGCAGCTTAGAGGCTAGCGGACTCCTTAAGCAGTTCTTC.

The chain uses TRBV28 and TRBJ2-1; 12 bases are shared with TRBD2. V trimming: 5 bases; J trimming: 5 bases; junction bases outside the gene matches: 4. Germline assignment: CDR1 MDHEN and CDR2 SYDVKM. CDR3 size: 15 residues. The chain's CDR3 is CASSPWTSGNNEQFF. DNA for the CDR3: TGTGCCAGCAGTCCTTGGACTAGCGGGAACAATGAGCAGTTCTTC.

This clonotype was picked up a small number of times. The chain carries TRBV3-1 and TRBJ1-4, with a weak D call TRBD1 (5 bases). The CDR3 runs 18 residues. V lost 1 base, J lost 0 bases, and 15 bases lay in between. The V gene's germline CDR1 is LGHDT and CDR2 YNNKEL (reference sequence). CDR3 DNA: TGTGCCAGCAGCCAAGGGACTACTCGGGGGGCAACTAATGAAAAACTGTTTTTT. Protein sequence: CASSQGTTRGATNEKLFF. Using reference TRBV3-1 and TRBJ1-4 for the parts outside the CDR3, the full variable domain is DTAVSQTPKYLVTQMGNDKSIKCEQNLGHDTMYWYKQDSKKFLKIMFSYNNKELIINETVPNRFSPKSPDKAHLNLHINSLELGDSAVYFCASSQGTTRGATNEKLFFGSGTQLSVL.

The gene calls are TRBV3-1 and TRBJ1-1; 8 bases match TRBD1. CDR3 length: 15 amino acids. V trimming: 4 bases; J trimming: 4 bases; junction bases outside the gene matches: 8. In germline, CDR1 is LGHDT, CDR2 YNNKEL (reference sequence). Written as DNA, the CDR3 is TGTGCCAGCAGCCGAACCGGGACAGGTGTCACTGAAGCTTTCTTT. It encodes CASSRTGTGVTEAFF.

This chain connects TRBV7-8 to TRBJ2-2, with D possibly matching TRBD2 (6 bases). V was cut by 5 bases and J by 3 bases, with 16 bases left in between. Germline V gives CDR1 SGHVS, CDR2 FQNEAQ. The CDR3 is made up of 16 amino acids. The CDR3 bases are TGTGCCAGCAGCCCCTCACCGGGACTTCACACCGGGGAGCTGTTTTTT. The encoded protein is CASSPSPGLHTGELFF. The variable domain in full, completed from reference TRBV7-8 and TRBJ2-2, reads GAGVSQSPRYKVAKRGQDVALRCDPISGHVSLFWYQQALGQGPEFLTYFQNEAQLDKSGLPSDRFFAERPEGSVSTLKIQRTQQEDSAVYLCASSPSPGLHTGELFFGEGSRLTVL.

The CDR3 nucleotides are TGTGCCAGCAGCTTGACAAACCAGGATTCACCCCTCCACTTT. Amino acids: CASSLTNQDSPLHF. This chain connects TRBV11-2 to TRBJ1-6; D gene uncertain. The V gene's germline CDR1 is SGHAT and CDR2 FQNNGV. The CDR3 runs to 14 residues. Trimming stripped 3 bases from V and 8 bases from J, with 11 bases between.

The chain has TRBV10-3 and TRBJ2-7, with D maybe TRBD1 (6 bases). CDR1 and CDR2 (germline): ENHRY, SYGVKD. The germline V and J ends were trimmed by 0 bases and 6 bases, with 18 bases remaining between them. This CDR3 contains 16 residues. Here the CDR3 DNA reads TGTGCCATCAGTGAGTCGGATCCATGGGGGCAGCGCGAGCAGTACTTC. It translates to CAISESDPWGQREQYF.

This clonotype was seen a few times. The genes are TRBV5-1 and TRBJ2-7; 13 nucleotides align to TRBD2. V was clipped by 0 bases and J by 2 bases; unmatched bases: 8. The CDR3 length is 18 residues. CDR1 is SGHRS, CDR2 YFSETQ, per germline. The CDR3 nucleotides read TGCGCCAGCAGCTTGGGACTAGCGGGAGGAGGTTATGCCTACGAGCAGTACTTC. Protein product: CASSLGLAGGGYAYEQYF.

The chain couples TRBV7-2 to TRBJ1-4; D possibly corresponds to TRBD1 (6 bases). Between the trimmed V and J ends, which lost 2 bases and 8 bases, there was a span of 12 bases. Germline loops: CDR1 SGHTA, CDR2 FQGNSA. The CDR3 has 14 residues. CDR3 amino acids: CASSLMGAGEKLFF. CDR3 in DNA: TGTGCCAGCAGCTTAATGGGGGCAGGGGAAAAACTGTTTTTT.

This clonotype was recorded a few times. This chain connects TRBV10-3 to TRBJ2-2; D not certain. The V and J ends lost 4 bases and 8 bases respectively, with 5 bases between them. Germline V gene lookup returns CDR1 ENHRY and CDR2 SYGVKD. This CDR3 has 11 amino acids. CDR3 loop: CAISGGGELFF. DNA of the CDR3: TGTGCCATCAGTGGCGGTGGGGAGCTGTTTTTT.

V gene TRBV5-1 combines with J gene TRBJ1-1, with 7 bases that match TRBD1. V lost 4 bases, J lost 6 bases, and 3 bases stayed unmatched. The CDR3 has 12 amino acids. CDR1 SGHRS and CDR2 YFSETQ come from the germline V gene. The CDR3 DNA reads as TGCGCCAGCAGCGCAGACAGGGCTGAAGCTTTCTTT. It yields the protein CASSADRAEAFF.

The CDR3 region is CSASQDRAGDTQYF. Here the CDR3 DNA reads TGCAGTGCTAGTCAGGACAGGGCAGGGGATACGCAGTATTTT. The chain uses TRBV20-1 and TRBJ2-3; 8 nucleotides match TRBD1. Trimming at V came to 3 bases and at J to 6 bases, leaving 8 bases not matched to a gene. CDR1 and CDR2 (germline): DFQATT, SNEGSKA (reference sequence). CDR3 length: 14 residues.